One sample yielded the 7 T cell receptor beta chains listed below, sequenced in a study of neoadjuvant anti-PD-1 for oral cavity cancer. As to time point: after neoadjuvant nivolumab, at surgical resection. The assay was immunoSEQ multiplex PCR, and TCRdb's table has in-frame clones only and misses some. The sample gives 20,000 to 25,000 clones, 35% to 55% of which show up once; around two fifths is in the top ten. The sequences come from tumor tissue, collected after nivolumab (anti-PD-1) treatment. The source of these receptors is a person aged 40 to 85 with oral cavity squamous cell carcinoma.

The gene calls are TRBV10-3 and TRBJ2-1; D is possibly TRBD1 or TRBD2 (5 bases each). With 6 bases removed from V and 7 bases from J, the gap between germline ends came to 13 bases. This CDR3 is built from 13 residues. Germline V gene data show CDR1 as ENHRY and CDR2 as SYGVKD. CDR3 protein: CAIRGPGSNEQFF. The CDR3 nucleotides read TGTGCCATCAGGGGGCCAGGGAGTAATGAGCAGTTCTTC.

A word on this clone: The junction shows a germline mismatch at one end, possibly a read error. The CDR3 reads CASSLGAGDSGANVLTF. DNA of the CDR3: TGTGCCAGCAGTTTAGGGGCGGGAGACTCTGGGGCCAACGTCCTGACTTTC. This chain connects TRBV7-9 to TRBJ2-6; 7 bases align to TRBD2. The CDR3 runs 17 residues. Germline V CDR1 and CDR2: SEHNR, FQNEAQ (reference sequence).

The chain has TRBV5-6 and TRBJ2-2; D not resolved. The germline V and J ends were trimmed by 4 bases and 2 bases, with 9 bases remaining between them. The CDR3 spans 14 residues. Germline assignment: CDR1 SGHDT and CDR2 YYEEEE. Written as DNA, the CDR3 is TGTGCCAGCAGCCTGACTCGCAACACCGGGGAGCTGTTTTTT. As protein: CASSLTRNTGELFF.

This clone has just a few counts. V and J are TRBV7-2 and TRBJ1-5, with 8 bases identical to TRBD1. The CDR3 covers 16 residues. Germline trimming cut 1 base from V and 8 bases from J; bases unmatched to any gene: 10. The V gene's germline CDR1 is SGHTA and CDR2 FQGNSA. The CDR3 protein is CASSLGTGSLRKPQHF. CDR3 bases: TGTGCCAGCAGCTTAGGGACAGGGTCTCTACGTAAGCCCCAGCATTTT. The full variable domain, completed using reference TRBV7-2 and TRBJ1-5, is GAGVSQSPSNKVTEKGKDVELRCDPISGHTALYWYRQSLGQGLEFLIYFQGNSAPDKSGLPSDRFSAERTGGSVSTLTIQRTQQEDSAVYLCASSLGTGSLRKPQHFGDGTRLSIL.

The sample holds a few counts of this clone. This chain uses TRBV19 with TRBJ1-5; D may be TRBD1 (5 bases). CDR1 is LNHDA and CDR2 is SQIVND in the germline V gene (reference sequence). The CDR3 contains 15 residues. V lost 3 bases to trimming and J lost 4 bases, with 13 bases between them. CDR3: CASSMSRAGNQPQHF. The CDR3, as DNA: TGTGCCAGTAGTATGTCCAGGGCCGGAAATCAGCCCCAGCATTTT.

The chain combines TRBV7-2 with TRBJ1-2; a weak D match, TRBD1 (5 bases). The CDR3 loop spans 15 amino acids. The V end was cut by 5 bases, the J end by 1 base, with 14 bases between. The germline gives CDR1 SGHTA, CDR2 FQGNSA. For the CDR3, the DNA is TGTGCCAGCAGCCCCGCAGGGAACCTTAACTATGGCTACACCTTC. It yields the protein CASSPAGNLNYGYTF.

This clone was seen many times. The chain uses TRBV6-1 and TRBJ1-2, with D tentatively TRBD1 (5 bases). V was pared by 1 base and J by 10 bases, with 7 bases between. CDR1 and CDR2 from the germline V gene are MNHNS and SASEGT. This CDR3 is 11 amino acids long. The CDR3 here is CASSEGQIYTF. CDR3 DNA: TGTGCCAGCAGTGAAGGACAGATCTACACCTTC.